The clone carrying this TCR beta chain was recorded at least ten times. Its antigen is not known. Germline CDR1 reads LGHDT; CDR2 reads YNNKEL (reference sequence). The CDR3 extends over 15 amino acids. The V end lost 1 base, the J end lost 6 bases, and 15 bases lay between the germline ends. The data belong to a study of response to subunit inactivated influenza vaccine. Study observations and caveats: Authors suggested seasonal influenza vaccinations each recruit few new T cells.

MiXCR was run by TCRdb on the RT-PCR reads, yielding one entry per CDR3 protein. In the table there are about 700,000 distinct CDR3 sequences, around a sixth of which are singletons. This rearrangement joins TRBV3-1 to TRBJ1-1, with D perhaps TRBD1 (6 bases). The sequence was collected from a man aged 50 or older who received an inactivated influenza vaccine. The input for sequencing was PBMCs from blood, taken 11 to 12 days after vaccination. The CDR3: CASSQGGATFAEAFF. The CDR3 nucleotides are TGTGCCAGCAGCCAAGGGGGGGCTACGTTCGCTGAAGCTTTCTTT. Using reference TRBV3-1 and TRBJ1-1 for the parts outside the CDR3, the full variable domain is DTAVSQTPKYLVTQMGNDKSIKCEQNLGHDTMYWYKQDSKKFLKIMFSYNNKELIINETVPNRFSPKSPDKAHLNLHINSLELGDSAVYFCASSQGGATFAEAFFGQGTRLTVV.